One and the same sample provided the 11 T cell receptor beta chains below, sequenced in a study of PD-1 blockade in classical Hodgkin lymphoma. Stated time point: cycle 4 day 1 (C4D1), after less than seven weeks of nivolumab. With no exception, relapse followed autologous stem cell transplantation in all patients, and brentuximab vedotin exposure varied. Through magnetic negative selection, CD8+ T cells were separated from PBMCs that had been thawed. Only in-frame clones appear in the TCRdb table, and some are missing; sequencing was by immunoSEQ multiplex PCR. Seen here are roughly 11,000 clones, roughly 85% observed once, and the top ten hold 36%. Source: CD8+ T cells from blood, taken before the fourth cycle of nivolumab. Source of these receptors: a human donor with classical Hodgkin lymphoma. The donor label of this sample is uncertain.

The J gene is TRBJ2-1, the V gene TRBV6-4, with a tentative D call TRBD2 (6 bases). Germline V CDR1 and CDR2: MRHNA, SNTAGT. The germline V and J ends were trimmed by 0 bases and 8 bases, with 17 bases remaining between them. There are 16 residues in the CDR3. CDR3 bases: TGTGCCAGCAGTGACTCGATTGGACTATTGCCCCATGAGCAGTTCTTC. As protein: CASSDSIGLLPHEQFF.

The J gene is TRBJ2-2, the V gene TRBV5-1; D is uncertain. The germline gives CDR1 SGHRS, CDR2 YFSETQ. V was cut by 6 bases and J by 2 bases, with 14 bases left in between. This CDR3 comprises 15 residues. This CDR3 is CASNGPPINTGELFF. CDR3 sequence (DNA): TGCGCCAGCAACGGACCTCCAATCAACACCGGGGAGCTGTTTTTT.

The V gene is TRBV19, the J gene TRBJ2-7, with D possibly being TRBD1 or TRBD2 (5 bases each). The CDR3 extends over 14 amino acids. Per germline, CDR1 LNHDA and CDR2 SQIVND (reference sequence). Trimming removed 5 bases at V and 2 bases at J, with 13 bases between. DNA for the CDR3: TGTGCCAGTAGTGACACGGGACGGCCCTACGAGCAGTACTTC. It codes for CASSDTGRPYEQYF.

The chain links TRBV7-6 to TRBJ2-3; TRBD2 might be the D (5 bases). The CDR3 consists of 16 residues. V lost 5 bases and J 5 bases, leaving 20 bases between the germline ends. Germline values: CDR1 SGHVS, CDR2 FNYEAQ. In DNA form, the CDR3 reads TGTGCCAGCAGCCCCCTTAGCGAGAACTTGGGAGATACGCAGTATTTT. It specifies CASSPLSENLGDTQYF.

This clone turned up a few times. The chain recombines TRBV2 with TRBJ1-2; the D is unclear. Germline assignment: CDR1 SNHLY and CDR2 FYNNEI. Trimming cost V 1 base and J 4 bases, with 7 bases left between them. This CDR3 has 13 residues. CDR3 amino acids: CASSEGERYGYTF. DNA for the CDR3: TGTGCCAGCAGTGAAGGGGAACGCTATGGCTACACCTTC.

V and J are TRBV9 and TRBJ2-1; D is unclear. Trimming removed 0 bases from V and 0 bases from J, with 13 bases in between. Germline assignment: CDR1 SGDLS and CDR2 YYNGEE. The CDR3 consists of 17 residues. The CDR3 DNA reads TGTGCCAGCAGCGTAGTGTCCGCAATTAGCTCCTACAATGAGCAGTTCTTC. Its translation is CASSVVSAISSYNEQFF.

V gene TRBV18 combines with J gene TRBJ1-2, with D uncertain. The CDR3 length is 16 residues. Looked up from germline, CDR1 is KGHSH and CDR2 is LQKENI. The V and J ends lost 3 bases and 0 bases respectively, with 14 bases between them. CDR3 DNA: TGTGCCAGCTCACCTCTGGACCCCAGGTCTAACTATGGCTACACCTTC. This sequence encodes CASSPLDPRSNYGYTF.

This clone is labeled as large. The V call is TRBV6-1, the J call TRBJ2-5, with 7 bases aligning to TRBD2. The germline V gene encodes CDR1 MNHNS and CDR2 SASEGT. J lost 5 bases, V lost 5 bases, and 5 bases had no gene match. The CDR3 loop spans 13 amino acids. DNA of the CDR3: TGTGCCAGCAGTAAGACTAGCTGGGAGACCCAGTACTTC. Its protein product is CASSKTSWETQYF.

This rearrangement joins TRBV2 to TRBJ2-3; 7 nucleotides agree with TRBD2. The CDR3 totals 14 residues. Germline-derived CDR1 and CDR2 are SNHLY and FYNNEI. V was clipped by 3 bases and J by 0 bases; unmatched bases: 0. The CDR3: CASSEGGSTDTQYF. In nucleotides, the CDR3 is TGTGCCAGCAGTGAGGGGGGGAGCACAGATACGCAGTATTTT.

CDR3 DNA sequence: TGTGCCAGCAGTTTATTCATAGGACAGGGAAGTTTCTACGAGCAGTACTTC. This gives the protein CASSLFIGQGSFYEQYF. The rearrangement joins TRBV28 to TRBJ2-7; 8 positions match TRBD1. CDR1 and CDR2 from the germline V gene are MDHEN and SYDVKM. The CDR3 is 17 amino acids. J gave up 3 bases and V 1 base, and 11 bases lay outside the gene matches.

For the CDR3, the DNA is TGTGCCACCAGCAGGGAAGCGGGAGCCACAGATACGCAGTATTTT. Residues: CATSREAGATDTQYF. V usage is TRBV15 and J usage is TRBJ2-3, with TRBD2 matching over 8 bases. Germline CDR1 is LNHNV and CDR2 is YYDKDF (reference sequence). The junction had 4 bases not matched to a gene; V was cut back by 3 bases and J by 2 bases. The CDR3 consists of 15 residues.